This TCR beta chain was recovered during a study of blood T cell repertoires in COVID-19. Study overall: PBMCs, B-cell-depleted T cells, or T cells provided the cDNA or gDNA that made up the material.

Original methodology: Nucleated cell counts were estimated from reference gene primer amplification. Sequencing used immunoSEQ multiplex PCR; TCRdb keeps in-frame clones, though not all of them. D and trimming come from the DNA, and the V and J calls and clone size come from that table. This sample has over 200,000 clones, with about 86% found just once. The CDR3 consists of 20 residues. Trimming at V came to 0 bases and at J to 1 base, leaving 7 bases not matched to a gene. Germline V gene data show CDR1 as ENHRY and CDR2 as SYGVKD. This TCR came from a man younger than 35 with active or convalescent COVID-19. The chain uses TRBV10-3 and TRBJ2-3; 16 bases are shared with TRBD2. Input material: peripheral blood. CDR3 DNA sequence: TGTGCCATCAGTGAGTCGGGACTAGCGGGAGGGCCCGGGGGCACAGATACGCAGTATTTT. Translating gives CAISESGLAGGPGGTDTQYF.